The sequence of this T cell receptor beta chain was determined in a study of human T cells and chemical hapten exposure (dated by TCRdb to the early 2020s). Background for the entire study: Libraries were combined into a pool for sequencing, and differences in TCR yield between samples came mainly from small differences in library volumes within the pool. Peripheral blood TCR repertoire changes were tracked in vivo in alopecia patients during primary and secondary sensitization to the hapten diphenylcyclopropenone (DPC). Each blood RNA sample was used to sequence both TCR alpha and TCR beta chains. Broad study findings and their caveats: After repeated subsampling, changes were observed in the strength of the expansion versus patch-test correlation and in the threshold at which the correlation became significant. DPC sensitization did not change the number of TCRs with a frequency above 1 in 1000, and there was no evidence of changes in global repertoire structure.

For this chain, trimming is 4 bases at the V end and 3 bases at the J end, and the number of junction bases without a gene match is 6. The CDR3 spans 13 residues, from the cysteine through the phenylalanine. Of all the DNA, just the CDR3 is kept, 39 bases in frame from base 1. Via the germline V gene (reference sequence), CDR1 is GTSNPN and CDR2 SVGIG. Library generation was performed with RACE. TCRdb shows the sequencer as NextSeq 500. During library preparation, unique molecular identifiers were attached to individual cDNA molecules so that TCRs could be counted quantitatively and reproducibly. As for the original processing: The median number of TCRs per sample was some 100,000, ranging from about 23,224 to 750,000. V, J and CDR3 annotation of the TCR reads was carried out using the Decombinator software suite. For the PS versus PT1 abundance plots, all samples were subsampled to the same number of TCRs (28,000). TCRs were defined as expanded if absent before sensitization and observed at least eight times at the 2-week time point. Using fastp trimming at Q25 and MiXCR clonotype assembly, TCRdb reanalyzed the public sequencing data and kept in-frame beta chains. Each record represents a unique CDR3 protein, reported with the most common genes and DNA among its rows. The V and J calls were determined by TCRdb, not by the authors. The sample profile shows roughly 130,000 distinct CDR3 sequences; about 9.4% of them were found once. About 1.8% of the sample goes to the ten largest clones.

This sample's time point label indicates: healthy volunteer bleed at 2 weeks. Unfractionated whole blood was collected in Tempus Blood RNA tubes, and total RNA was extracted from that blood. Roughly five healthy volunteers were used as TCR sequencing controls and were bled at day 0, 2 weeks and 6 weeks. In this sample, this clonotype turned up many times. Its antigen specificity is not known. Base qualities are missing; no much larger clone stands one base away. The sequenced sample consisted of whole blood. Recombination linked TRBV30 to TRBJ2-7; 7 of the junction bases match TRBD1. The sequence was collected from a male donor in good health. Some clones in this sample may be carry-over from other donors' samples. The nucleotides read TGTGCCTGGACGCCGGGACAGAGCTACGAGCAGTACTTC. Its translation reads: CAWTPGQSYEQYF. With the rest looked up from the reference TRBV30 and TRBJ2-7 genes rather than sequenced, the full variable domain is SQTIHQWPATLVQPVGSPLSLECTVEGTSNPNLYWYRQAAGRGLQLLFYSVGIGQISSEVPQNLSASRPQDRQFILSSKKLLLSDSGFYLCAWTPGQSYEQYFGPGTRLTVT.